The TCR beta chain described here comes from a study of T cell responses to AZD1222 COVID-19 vaccine. General study findings and limits: Donors were chiefly white British, with a greater number of females, and clonal diversity was perhaps underestimated. Of spike-specific TCRs, nearly half reportedly target regions left unmutated in variants.

Analyses pooled second doses at about 4 or about 12 weeks. This clone was found a few times. Its antigen is undetermined. The CDR3 loop spans 14 amino acids. The germline gives CDR1 SGHRS, CDR2 YFSETQ. Losses at the gene ends were 4 bases for V and 1 base for J; bases not matched to a gene: 2. The data were produced by immunoSEQ multiplex PCR, yet TCRdb's version contains in-frame clones alone and is incomplete. The sample holds roughly 150,000 clones, roughly nine tenths seen once. The sequences come from peripheral blood, collected 28 days after the second AZD1222 dose. This chain joins TRBV5-1 and TRBJ2-3, with 8 bases aligning to TRBD1. This clonotype was obtained from an adult who received the AZD1222 COVID-19 vaccine. CDR3 coding DNA: TGCGCCAGCAGCCCGGACAGGGGCACAGATACGCAGTATTTT. Protein product: CASSPDRGTDTQYF.